This T cell receptor (beta chain) was found in a study of Ad26.COV2.S vaccination and SARS-CoV-2 variants. Study as a whole: Recipients of Ad26.COV2.S got it intramuscularly, once or twice 56 days apart. Study-wide points: Total T cell responses, in the TCR breadth and depth analyses, may have been underestimated. Spike-specific TCR breadth ran higher among vaccine recipients than placebo recipients.

A word on this clone: Its cognate antigen is unknown.

The CDR3 has 14 amino acids. Germline assignment: CDR1 KGHSH and CDR2 LQKENI. Trimming pared 6 bases from V and 10 bases from J, leaving 16 bases between. Indicated treatment: over 15 received Ad26.COV2.S at low or high dose, single or two shots; roughly 5 received placebo; per-sample allocation not given. Day 63 following the first vaccine or placebo injection was when the samples were taken. Based in Boston, the donor was an adult of 18-55 years. Sequencing was performed with immunoSEQ multiplex PCR; in TCRdb, only in-frame clones are kept and a portion is missing. The sample consists of hundreds of thousands of clones, 80% to 90% of them appearing once.

This sequence was found in a person aged 18-65 years who received the Ad26.COV2.S COVID-19 vaccine or a placebo. Source: peripheral blood, taken in a trial of Ad26.COV2.S vaccine versus placebo. The chain joins TRBV18 to TRBJ1-6; D is undetermined. The CDR3 loop is CASSARLERSPLHF. The CDR3 nucleotides are TGTGCCAGCTCGGCCCGACTGGAGAGATCACCCCTCCACTTT.